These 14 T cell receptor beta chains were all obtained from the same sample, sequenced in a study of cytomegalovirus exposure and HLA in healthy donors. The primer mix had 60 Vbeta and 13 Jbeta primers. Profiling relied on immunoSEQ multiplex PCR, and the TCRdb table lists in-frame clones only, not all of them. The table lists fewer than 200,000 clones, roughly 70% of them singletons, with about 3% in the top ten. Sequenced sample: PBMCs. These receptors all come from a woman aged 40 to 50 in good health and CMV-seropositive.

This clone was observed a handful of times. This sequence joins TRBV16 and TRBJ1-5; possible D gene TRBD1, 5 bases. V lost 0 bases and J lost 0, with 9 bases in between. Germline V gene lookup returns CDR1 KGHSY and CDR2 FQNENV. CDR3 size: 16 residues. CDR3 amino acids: CASSQSRGDSNQPQHF. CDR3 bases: TGTGCCAGCAGCCAATCGCGGGGGGATAGCAATCAGCCCCAGCATTTT.

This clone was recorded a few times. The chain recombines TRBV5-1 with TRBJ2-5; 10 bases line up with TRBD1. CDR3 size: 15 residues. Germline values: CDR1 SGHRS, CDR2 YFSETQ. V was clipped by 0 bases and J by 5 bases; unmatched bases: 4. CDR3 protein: CASSLVGQGRETQYF. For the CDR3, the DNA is TGCGCCAGCAGCTTGGTGGGACAGGGGAGGGAGACCCAGTACTTC.

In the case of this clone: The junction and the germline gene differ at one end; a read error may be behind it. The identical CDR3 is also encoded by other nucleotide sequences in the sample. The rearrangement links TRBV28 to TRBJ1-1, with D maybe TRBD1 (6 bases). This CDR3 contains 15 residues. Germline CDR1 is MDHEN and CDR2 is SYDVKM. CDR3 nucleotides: TGTGCCAGCAGTTCCGAGGGGGTGGAGGTCACTGAAGCCTTCTTT. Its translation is CASSSEGVEVTEAFF.

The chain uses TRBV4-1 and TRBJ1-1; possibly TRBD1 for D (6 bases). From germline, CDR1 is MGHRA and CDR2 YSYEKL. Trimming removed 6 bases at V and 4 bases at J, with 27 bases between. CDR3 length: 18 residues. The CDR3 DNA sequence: TGCGCCAGCAGGGGGGCTGAATGGGACATGCGTCGTGGCACTGAAGCTTTCTTT. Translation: CASRGAEWDMRRGTEAFF.

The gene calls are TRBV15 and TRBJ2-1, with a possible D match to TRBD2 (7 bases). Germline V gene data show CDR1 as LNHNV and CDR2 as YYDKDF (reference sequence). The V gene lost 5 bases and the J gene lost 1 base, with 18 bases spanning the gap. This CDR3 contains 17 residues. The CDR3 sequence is CATSSTGPLASYNEQFF. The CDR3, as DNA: TGTGCCACCAGCTCGACAGGCCCACTAGCGTCCTACAATGAGCAGTTCTTC.

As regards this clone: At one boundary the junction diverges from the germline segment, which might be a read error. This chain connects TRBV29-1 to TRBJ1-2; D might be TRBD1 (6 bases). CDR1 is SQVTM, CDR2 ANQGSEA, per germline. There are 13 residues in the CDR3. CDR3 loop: CSAIRAGANGYPF. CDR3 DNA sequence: TGCAGCGCCATAAGGGCAGGGGCGAATGGCTACCCCTTC.

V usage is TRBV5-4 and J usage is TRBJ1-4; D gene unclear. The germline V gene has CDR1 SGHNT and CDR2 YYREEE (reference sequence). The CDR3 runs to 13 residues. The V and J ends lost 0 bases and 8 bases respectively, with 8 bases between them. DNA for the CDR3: TGTGCCAGCAGCTTGGAGCTTGCGGAAAAACTGTTTTTT. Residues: CASSLELAEKLFF.

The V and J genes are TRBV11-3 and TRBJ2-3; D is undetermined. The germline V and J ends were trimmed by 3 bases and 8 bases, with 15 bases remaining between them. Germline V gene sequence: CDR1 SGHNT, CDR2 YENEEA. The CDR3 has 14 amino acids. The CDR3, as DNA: TGTGCCAGCAGCTTGACTCCCTCGGGTAGTACGCAGTATTTT. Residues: CASSLTPSGSTQYF.

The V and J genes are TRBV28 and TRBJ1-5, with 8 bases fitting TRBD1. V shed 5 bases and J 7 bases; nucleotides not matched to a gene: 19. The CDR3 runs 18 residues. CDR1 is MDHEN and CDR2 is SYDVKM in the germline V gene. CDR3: CASSPSFGAGGFVQPQHF. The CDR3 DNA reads TGTGCCAGCAGTCCCTCCTTTGGCGCAGGGGGCTTCGTACAGCCCCAGCATTTT. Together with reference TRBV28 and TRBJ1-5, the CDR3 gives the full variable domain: DVKVTQSSRYLVKRTGEKVFLECVQDMDHENMFWYRQDPGLGLRLIYFSYDVKMKEKGDIPEGYSVSREKKERFSLILESASTNQTSMYLCASSPSFGAGGFVQPQHFGDGTRLSIL.

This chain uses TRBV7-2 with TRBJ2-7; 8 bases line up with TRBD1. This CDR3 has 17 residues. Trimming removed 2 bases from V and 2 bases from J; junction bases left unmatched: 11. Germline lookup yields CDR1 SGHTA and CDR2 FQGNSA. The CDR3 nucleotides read TGTGCCAGCAGCTTATATCCAGGGGGCACGGGACCCTACGAGCAGTACTTC. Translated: CASSLYPGGTGPYEQYF.

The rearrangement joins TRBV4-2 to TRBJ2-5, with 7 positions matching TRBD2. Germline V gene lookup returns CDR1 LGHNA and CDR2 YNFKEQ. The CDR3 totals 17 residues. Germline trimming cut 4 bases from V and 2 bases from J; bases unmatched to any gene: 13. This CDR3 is CASSLSVAGAVQETQYF. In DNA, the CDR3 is TGTGCCAGCAGCCTGAGCGTCGCGGGAGCTGTTCAAGAGACCCAGTACTTC.

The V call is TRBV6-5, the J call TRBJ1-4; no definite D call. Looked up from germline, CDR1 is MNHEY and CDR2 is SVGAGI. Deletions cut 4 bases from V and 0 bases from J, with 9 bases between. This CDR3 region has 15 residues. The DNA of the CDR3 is TGTGCCAGCAGTTTCGACTCATCAACTAATGAAAAACTGTTTTTT. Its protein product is CASSFDSSTNEKLFF.

Here the CDR3 DNA reads TGTGCCAGCAGCCACGGACAGAACACTGAAGCTTTCTTT. Protein sequence: CASSHGQNTEAFF. The chain combines TRBV4-2 with TRBJ1-1, with D tentatively TRBD1 (5 bases). The CDR3 is made up of 13 amino acids. Looked up from germline, CDR1 is LGHNA and CDR2 is YNFKEQ. Trimming removed 3 bases at V and 1 base at J, with 6 bases between.

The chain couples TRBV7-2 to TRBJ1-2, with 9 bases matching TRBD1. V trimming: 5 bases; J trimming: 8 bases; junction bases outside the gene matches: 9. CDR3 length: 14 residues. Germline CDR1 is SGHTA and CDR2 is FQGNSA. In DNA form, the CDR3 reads TGTGCCAGCAGCACAATACAGGGGGCGGGAGGCTACACCTTC. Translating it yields CASSTIQGAGGYTF.